This is a list of T cell receptor beta chains from one sample in a study of blood T cell repertoires in COVID-19. Sequencing was performed with immunoSEQ multiplex PCR; in TCRdb, only in-frame clones are kept and a portion is missing. The repertoire holds approximately 65,000 clones, with 86% as singletons. Sequencing was carried out using peripheral blood. The receptors stem from a man aged 45-65 years with acute or convalescent COVID-19. The CDR3 runs from the conserved cysteine through the conserved F or W. A D gene is named only where the DNA matches it firmly.

>TRBV24-1|NA
CATSVRANTGELFF
>TRBV3-1/TRBV3-2|NA
CASSRGTEQYF
>TRBV6-6|NA
CASSPRAGSSTGELFF
>TRBV5-4|TRBD1
CASSLDFGTGEPPLHF
>TRBV6-5|NA
CASSHDSYSNQPQHF
>TRBV9|NA
CASSVRGDADTQYF
>TRBV6-5|TRBD1
CASSQTGLNTEAFF
>TRBV5-5|TRBD1
CASSPPGQGLQPQHF
>TRBV15|NA
CATSARTGNTEAFF
>TRBV28|NA
CASSLGGGRGYTF
>TRBV29-1|TRBD1
CSVDAGQGGDTQYF
>TRBV6-5|NA
CASSHRVNTEAFF
>TRBV12-3/TRBV12-4|TRBD1
CASSFDSGGTIYF
>TRBV24-1|NA
CATCRTDSNTGELFF
>TRBV6-5|NA
CASSITGYEQYF
>TRBV7-9|NA
CASSLSLTGNTEAFF
>TRBV12-3/TRBV12-4|TRBD1
CASSTGTGYGYTF
>TRBV20-1|NA
CSVQSGNTIYF
>TRBV5-4|TRBD2
CASSSPGGEGSYEQYF
>TRBV4-1|NA
CASSPERYQETQYF
>TRBV6-5|NA
CASRSYFYEQYF
>TRBV24-1|TRBD2
CATSDWTSGRGNEQFF
>TRBV7-2|NA
CASSLYLGGIGADTQYF
>TRBV6-6|NA
CASSPDGGYNQPQHF
>TRBV6-5|NA
CASSYSEARTYEQYF
>TRBV5-1|TRBD1
CASSCRPGQGHQPQHF
>TRBV30|NA
CAWSVMAGRYEQYF
>TRBV10-3|TRBD1
CAISESRGTGVYNEQFF
>TRBV3-1/TRBV3-2|TRBD2
CASSQELSSGASNNEQFF
>TRBV28|TRBD2
CASSLLAGGPYEQYF
>TRBV15|NA
CATSRTGDGNSPLHF
>TRBV12-3/TRBV12-4|TRBD2
CASASGAPYEQYF
>TRBV6-2/TRBV6-3|TRBD1
CASSLSGGYGNEKLFF
>TRBV3-1/TRBV3-2|TRBD2
CASSYAGGPWAHEQFF
>TRBV7-9|NA
CARAEGSSAGANVLTF
>TRBV4-1|TRBD2
CASSQDHQRGGVYEQYF
>TRBV28|TRBD2
CASSLGTSGRGAQETQYF
>TRBV27|NA
CASSPSPAGYEQYF
>TRBV4-1|NA
CASSPHGREDEQFF
>TRBV2|TRBD1
CASSRTGNYGYTF
>TRBV7-6|NA
CASSLQGYEQYF
>TRBV4-1|TRBD2
CASRPTSGSSYEQYF
>TRBV5-1|NA
CASSIGLSNTGELFF
>TRBV11-2|TRBD2
CASSLGPAGSDEQFF
>TRBV5-5|NA
CASSKQDRTTGELFF
>TRBV6-5|NA
CASKRFGGGDQPQHF
>TRBV6-5|TRBD1
CASSYSRGPNTGELFF
>TRBV5-4|NA
CASSLGVSGANVLTF
>TRBV4-2|NA
CASSQDQGNTGELFF
>TRBV10-1|TRBD1
CASSAGPWTGPNTGELFF
>TRBV7-9|TRBD1
CASSLDRGRNSPLHF
>TRBV6-4|NA
CASSLRVGERAFF
>TRBV3-1/TRBV3-2|TRBD1
CASSQAPRTGGSWRPQHF